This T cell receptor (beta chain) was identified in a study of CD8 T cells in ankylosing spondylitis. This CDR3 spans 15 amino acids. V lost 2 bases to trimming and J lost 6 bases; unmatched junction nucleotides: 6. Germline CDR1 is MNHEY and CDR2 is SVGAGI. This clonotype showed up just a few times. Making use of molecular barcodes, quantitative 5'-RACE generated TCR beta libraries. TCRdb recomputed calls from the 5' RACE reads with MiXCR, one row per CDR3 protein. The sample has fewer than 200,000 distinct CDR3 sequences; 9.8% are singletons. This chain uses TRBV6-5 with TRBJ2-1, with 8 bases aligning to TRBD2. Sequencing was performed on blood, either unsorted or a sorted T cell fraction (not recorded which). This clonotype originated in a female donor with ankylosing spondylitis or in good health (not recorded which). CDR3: CASSYGSGSINEQFF. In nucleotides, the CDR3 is TGTGCCAGCAGTTACGGAAGCGGGAGCATCAATGAGCAGTTCTTC.